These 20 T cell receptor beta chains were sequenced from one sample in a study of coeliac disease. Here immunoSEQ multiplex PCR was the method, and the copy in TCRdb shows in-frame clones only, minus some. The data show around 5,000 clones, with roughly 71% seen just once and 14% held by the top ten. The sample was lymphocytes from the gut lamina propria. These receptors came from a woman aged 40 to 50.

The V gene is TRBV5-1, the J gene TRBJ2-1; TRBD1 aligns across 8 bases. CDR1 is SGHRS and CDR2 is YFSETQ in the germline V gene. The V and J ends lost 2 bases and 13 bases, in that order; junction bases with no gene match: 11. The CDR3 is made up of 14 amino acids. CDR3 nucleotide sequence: TGCGCCAGCAGCTTCAGGCAGGGGGCCCTTGAACAGTTCTTC. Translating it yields CASSFRQGALEQFF.

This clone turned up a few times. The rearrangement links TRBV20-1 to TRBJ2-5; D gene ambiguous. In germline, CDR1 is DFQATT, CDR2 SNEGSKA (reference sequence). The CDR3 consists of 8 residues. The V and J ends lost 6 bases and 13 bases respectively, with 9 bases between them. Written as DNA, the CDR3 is TGCAGTGCCCGCCCAGGGTACTTC. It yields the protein CSARPGYF.

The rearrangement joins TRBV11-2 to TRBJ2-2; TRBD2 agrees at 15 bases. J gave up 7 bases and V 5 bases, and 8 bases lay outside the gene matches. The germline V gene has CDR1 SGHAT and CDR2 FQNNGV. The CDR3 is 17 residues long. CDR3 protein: CASSPRTSGRAYGELFF. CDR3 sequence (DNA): TGTGCCAGCAGCCCACGGACTAGCGGGAGGGCCTACGGGGAGCTGTTTTTT.

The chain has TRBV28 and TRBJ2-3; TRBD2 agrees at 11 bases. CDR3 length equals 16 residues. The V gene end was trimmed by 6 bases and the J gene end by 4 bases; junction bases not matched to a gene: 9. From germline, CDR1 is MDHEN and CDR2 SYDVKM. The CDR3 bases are TGTGCCAGCAGCCGGACCGTAGCGGGAGGGCCAGATACGCAGTATTTT. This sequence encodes CASSRTVAGGPDTQYF.

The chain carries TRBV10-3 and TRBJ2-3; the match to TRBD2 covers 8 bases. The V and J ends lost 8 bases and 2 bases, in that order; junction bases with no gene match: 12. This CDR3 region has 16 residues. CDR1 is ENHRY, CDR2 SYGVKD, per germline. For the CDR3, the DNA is TGTGCCATCGAAGAATCAGGGCGGGGGGCCACAGATACGCAGTATTTT. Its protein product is CAIEESGRGATDTQYF.

CDR3 sequence: CASGTDHNYGYTF. CDR3 DNA sequence: TGTGCCAGCGGGACAGACCATAACTATGGCTACACCTTC. V and J are TRBV2 and TRBJ1-2; 7 nucleotides align to TRBD1. J was trimmed by 1 base and V by 8 bases; bases with no gene match: 4. The CDR3 spans 13 residues. Germline CDR1 SNHLY, CDR2 FYNNEI.

CDR3 amino acids: CAWSQPLAVLGSEQYF. The CDR3 bases are TGTGCCTGGAGTCAACCCCTAGCGGTCCTAGGAAGCGAGCAGTACTTC. The V call is TRBV30, the J call TRBJ2-7, with 7 bases lining up with TRBD2. V was clipped by 2 bases and J by 6 bases; unmatched bases: 16. The CDR3 is 16 amino acids. Germline V gene sequence: CDR1 GTSNPN, CDR2 SVGIG (reference sequence).

The CDR3: CASSFGGDTQYF. For the CDR3, the DNA is TGTGCCAGCAGTTTCGGGGGGGATACGCAGTATTTT. The chain carries TRBV28 and TRBJ2-3, with TRBD2 identical over 7 bases. After removal of 3 bases from V and 6 bases from J, the junction contained 0 bases not matched to a gene. The CDR3 covers 12 residues. Per the germline V gene, CDR1 is MDHEN and CDR2 is SYDVKM.

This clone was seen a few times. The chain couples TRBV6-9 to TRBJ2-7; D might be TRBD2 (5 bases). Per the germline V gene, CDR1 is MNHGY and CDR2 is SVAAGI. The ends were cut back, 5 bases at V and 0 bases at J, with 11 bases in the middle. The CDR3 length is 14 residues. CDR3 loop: CASSPWTVSYEQYF. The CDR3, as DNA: TGTGCCAGCAGTCCCTGGACTGTCTCCTACGAGCAGTACTTC.

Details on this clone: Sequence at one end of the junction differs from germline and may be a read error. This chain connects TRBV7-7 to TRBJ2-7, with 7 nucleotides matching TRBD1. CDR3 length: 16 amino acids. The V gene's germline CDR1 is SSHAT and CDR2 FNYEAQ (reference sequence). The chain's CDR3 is CASSLRDSRTPYEQYF. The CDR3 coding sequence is TGTGCTAGCAGCTTACGGGACAGCCGAACCCCCTACGAGCAGTACTTC. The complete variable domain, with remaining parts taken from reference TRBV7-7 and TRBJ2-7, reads GAGVSQSPRYKVTKRGQDVTLRCDPISSHATLYWYQQALGQGPEFLTYFNYEAQPDKSGLPSDRFSAERPEGSISTLTIQRTEQRDSAMYRCASSLRDSRTPYEQYFGPGTRLTVT.

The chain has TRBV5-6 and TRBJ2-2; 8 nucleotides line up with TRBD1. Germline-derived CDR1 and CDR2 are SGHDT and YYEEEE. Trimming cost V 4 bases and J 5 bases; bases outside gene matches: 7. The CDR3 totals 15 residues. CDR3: CASSRTGKGTGELFF. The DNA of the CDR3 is TGTGCCAGCAGCAGGACAGGGAAAGGTACCGGGGAGCTGTTTTTT.

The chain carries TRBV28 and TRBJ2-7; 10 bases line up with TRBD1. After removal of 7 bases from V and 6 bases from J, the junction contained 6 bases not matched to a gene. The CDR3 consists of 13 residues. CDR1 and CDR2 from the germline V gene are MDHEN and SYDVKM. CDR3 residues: CASKGQGVSEQYF. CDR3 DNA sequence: TGTGCCAGCAAAGGACAGGGGGTGAGCGAGCAGTACTTC.

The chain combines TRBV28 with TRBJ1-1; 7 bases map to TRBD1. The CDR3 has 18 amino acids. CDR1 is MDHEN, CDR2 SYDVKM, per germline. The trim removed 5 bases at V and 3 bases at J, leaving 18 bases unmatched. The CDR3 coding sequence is TGTGCCAGCAGTGCCCGACGGTACAGGGGTAGGAGGGACACTGAAGCTTTCTTT. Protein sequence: CASSARRYRGRRDTEAFF.

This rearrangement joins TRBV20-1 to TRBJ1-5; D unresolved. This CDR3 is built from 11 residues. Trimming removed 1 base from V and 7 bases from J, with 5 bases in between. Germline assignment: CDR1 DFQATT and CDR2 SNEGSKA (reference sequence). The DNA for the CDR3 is TGCAGTGCTAGAGGAGGCCAGCCCCAGCATTTT. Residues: CSARGGQPQHF.

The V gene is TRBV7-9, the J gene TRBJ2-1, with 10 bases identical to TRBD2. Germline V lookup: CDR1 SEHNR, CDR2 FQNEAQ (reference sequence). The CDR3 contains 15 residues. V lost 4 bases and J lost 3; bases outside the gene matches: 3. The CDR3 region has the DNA TGTGCCAGCAGCTGGACTAGCGGATACTACAATGAGCAGTTCTTC. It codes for CASSWTSGYYNEQFF.

CDR3 sequence: CASSWGQAMNTEAFF. The DNA for the CDR3 is TGCGCCAGCAGCTGGGGACAGGCCATGAACACTGAAGCTTTCTTT. The chain combines TRBV5-1 with TRBJ1-1; 8 bases line up with TRBD1. Germline CDR1 and CDR2: SGHRS and YFSETQ. CDR3 length: 15 residues. J lost 0 bases, V lost 3 bases, and 4 bases had no gene match.

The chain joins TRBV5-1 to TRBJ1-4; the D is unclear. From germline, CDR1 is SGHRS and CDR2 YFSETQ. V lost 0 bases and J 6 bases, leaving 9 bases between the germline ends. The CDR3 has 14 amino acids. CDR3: CASSLGGLDEKLFF. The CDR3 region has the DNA TGCGCCAGCAGCTTGGGAGGGTTGGATGAAAAACTGTTTTTT.

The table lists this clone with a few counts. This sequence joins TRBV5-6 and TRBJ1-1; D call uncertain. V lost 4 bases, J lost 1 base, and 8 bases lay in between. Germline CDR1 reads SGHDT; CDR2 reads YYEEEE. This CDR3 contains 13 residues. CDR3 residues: CASSPNWNTEAFF. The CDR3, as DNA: TGTGCCAGCAGCCCAAACTGGAACACTGAAGCTTTCTTT.

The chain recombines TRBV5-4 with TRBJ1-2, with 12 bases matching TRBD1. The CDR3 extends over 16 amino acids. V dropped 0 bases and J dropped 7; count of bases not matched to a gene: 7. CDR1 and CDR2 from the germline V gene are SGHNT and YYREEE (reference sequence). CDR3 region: CASSLAMGQGAGGYTF. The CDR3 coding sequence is TGTGCCAGCAGCTTGGCGATGGGACAGGGGGCGGGTGGCTACACCTTC.

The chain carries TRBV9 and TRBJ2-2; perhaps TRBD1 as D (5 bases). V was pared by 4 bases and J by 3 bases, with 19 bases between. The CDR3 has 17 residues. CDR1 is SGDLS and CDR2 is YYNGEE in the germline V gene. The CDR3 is CASSPLNPGSYTGELFF. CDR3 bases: TGTGCCAGCAGCCCCCTGAACCCAGGGTCGTACACCGGGGAGCTGTTTTTT.